This TCR beta chain came from a study of shared clonotypes between healthy human individuals. Study conclusions and caveats: Naive subsets typically showed greater estimated richness than memory subsets. Lower generation probabilities were found for non-shared clonotypes than for those shared by all four donors. Sharing across four donors was highest in naive CD4 (roughly 5%) and lowest in memory CD8 (0.4%).

CD45RO negativity and positive selection for CCR7 defined naive CD8 cells, a population that excluded terminally differentiated effector memory CD45RA+ cells. Here immunoSEQ multiplex PCR was the method, and the copy in TCRdb shows in-frame clones only, minus some. Of around 2.1 million clones listed, 90% to 95% were seen once; the top ten hold over 1.5%. The CDR3 is 18 amino acids. As concerns this clone: What it recognizes is unknown.

The TCR was taken from a young man in good health. Some clones in this sample may be carry-over from other donors' samples. The chain recombines TRBV21-1 with TRBJ2-4; the table names TRBD1, a call not compared with the DNA. TRBV21-1 constitutes a pseudogene. The sequenced sample consisted of naive CD8+ T cells from PBMCs. The CDR3 protein is CASSKKTGSPVEPNIQYF. The DNA of the CDR3 is TGTGCCAGCAGCAAGAAAACAGGGTCGCCGGTGGAGCCAAACATTCAGTACTTC.